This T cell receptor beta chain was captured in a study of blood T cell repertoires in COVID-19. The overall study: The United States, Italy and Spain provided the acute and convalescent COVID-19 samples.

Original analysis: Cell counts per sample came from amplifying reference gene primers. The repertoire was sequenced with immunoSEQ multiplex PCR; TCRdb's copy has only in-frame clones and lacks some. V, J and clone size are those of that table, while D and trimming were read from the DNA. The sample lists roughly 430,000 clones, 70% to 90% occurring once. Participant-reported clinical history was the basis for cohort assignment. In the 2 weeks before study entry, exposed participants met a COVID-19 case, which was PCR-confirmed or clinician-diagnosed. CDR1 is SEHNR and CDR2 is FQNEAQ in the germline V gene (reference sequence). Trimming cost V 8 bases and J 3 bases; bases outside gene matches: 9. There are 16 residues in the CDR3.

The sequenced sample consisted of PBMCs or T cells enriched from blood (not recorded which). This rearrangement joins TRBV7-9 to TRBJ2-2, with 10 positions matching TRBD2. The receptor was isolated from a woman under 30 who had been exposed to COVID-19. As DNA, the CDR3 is TGTGCCAGCGCCCACCCGCTAGCGGGAGACACCGGGGAGCTGTTTTTT. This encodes CASAHPLAGDTGELFF.